This section outlines one T cell receptor beta chain sequence together with its context. This clone was detected only a few times. Its antigen specificity is not known. Per-base quality was not reported, and no clone a single base away is much larger than it. This sample stems from a study of blood T cell repertoires in COVID-19 (dated by TCRdb to 2019 to 2021). About the study as a whole: The collaborator samples originated in the United States, Italy and Spain and spanned the acute and convalescent phases of COVID-19. Where available, HLA class I and class II types were taken from metadata supplied by the sample provider and were not determined by assay-based typing. Nearly every sample came with metadata listing a de-identified subject ID, COVID-19 status, age in years and sex. The prospective study material was composed of cDNA or gDNA derived from T cells, B-cell-depleted T cells, or PBMCs. Samples came from the ongoing ImmuneRACE study (first 160 participants) plus 1,254 subjects from 6 global collaborators. The dataset comprised deeply sampled blood TCRbeta repertoires from subjects exposed to, actively infected with, or recovered from COVID-19. The repertoires were released in a freely available public database intended as a resource for research on the immune response to SARS-CoV-2. Paper-wide results and their limitations: The quantity of clinical and demographic metadata differed by source and by participant and was supplied without curation.

Each collaborating institution followed its own protocols to collect whole blood in K2EDTA tubes. For TCRbeta analysis, collaborators shipped samples in one of three forms: frozen whole blood, isolated PBMCs, or DNA extracted from either of those sample types. TCRbeta CDR3 regions were amplified from genomic DNA by means of the immunoSEQ Assay, a bias-controlled multiplex PCR. The source study handled its data this way. The number of nucleated cells in each sample was estimated by amplification of reference gene primers within the assay. To quantify the absolute abundance of each unique TCRbeta CDR3 rearrangement, sequence reads were collapsed and filtered. Productive Simpson clonality was computed per sample as the square root of Simpson's diversity index over productive rearrangements. The table comes from immuneACCESS by way of TCRdb, which keeps in-frame sequences with V and J called. Part of the clones is missing from these tables; in studies checked, under half for an unresolved V gene and the rest for unknown reasons. V and J calls and clone size are given by that table; D and trimming were obtained from the DNA. The sample includes approximately 170,000 clones, with more than 75% observed a single time. In total, the top ten clones hold 18% of the sample.

As encoded in the germline V gene, CDR1 is SGHRS while CDR2 is YFSETQ. Clipping removes 2 bases from V and 6 bases from J, with 8 as the unmatched junction base count. The CDR3 covers 16 residues, taking in both the cysteine and the phenylalanine. Of the read, only the CDR3 DNA is kept; its 48 bases are in frame from base 1. The clonotype was recovered from a man aged 55 to 69 with active or convalescent COVID-19. The sample taken for sequencing was peripheral blood. In this chain, TRBV5-1 is recombined with TRBJ1-6, with TRBD1 identical over 7 junction bases. CDR3 sequence: CASSFMMTGSNSPLHF. The DNA sequence follows: TGCGCCAGCAGCTTTATGATGACAGGGAGTAATTCACCCCTCCACTTT.